This TCR beta chain was sequenced in a study of T cell changes during pregnancy in multiple sclerosis. V lost 5 bases and J lost 7; bases outside the gene matches: 5. This CDR3 region has 15 residues. Germline V gene lookup returns CDR1 MNHEY and CDR2 SVGAGI. Clones were sequenced by immunoSEQ multiplex PCR, and TCRdb holds only the in-frame ones, with some missing. This table has some 60,000 clones, more than 75% appearing once. The chain employs TRBV6-5 and TRBJ2-1; 13 nucleotides align to TRBD2. This sequence was found in a female donor with multiple sclerosis, enrolled in a pregnancy study. The sequenced sample was peripheral blood, obtained in the second trimester of pregnancy. CDR3 amino acids: CASSLGLAGSNEQFF. CDR3 DNA: TGTGCCAGCAGTCTGGGACTAGCGGGGTCGAATGAGCAGTTCTTC.